The 20 T cell receptor beta chains reported below all come from one sample, sequenced in a study of blood T cells in healthy people across ages. Primed by a sample-barcoded 5' primer and a J-beta primer mix, a second PCR proceeded for 7 to 11 cycles. TCRdb ran MiXCR on the 5' RACE reads and lists one entry per CDR3 protein. The sample holds about 1 million distinct CDR3 sequences; 40% to 55% are singletons and the top ten take 18%. The sample comprised blood. These receptors were taken from a woman aged 60-70 years in good health.

J is TRBJ2-3 and V is TRBV7-8, with TRBD2 identical over 8 bases. The CDR3 runs to 15 residues. With 5 bases clipped from V and 8 bases from J, the junction kept 12 bases outside the gene matches. Germline CDR1 reads SGHVS; CDR2 reads FQNEAQ. The CDR3 loop is CASSPRGAGGVTQYF. CDR3 nucleotide sequence: TGTGCCAGCAGCCCCCGGGGCGCGGGAGGCGTTACGCAGTATTTT.

This clonotype was seen only a few times. The chain uses TRBV27 and TRBJ2-4; D gene uncertain. Trimming shortened V by 3 bases and J by 6 bases, and 15 bases separated the two germline ends. The CDR3 has 15 amino acids. In germline, CDR1 is MNHEY, CDR2 SMNVEV (reference sequence). CDR3 loop: CASSFLGSSGNIQYF. The CDR3 nucleotides read TGTGCCAGCAGTTTTTTGGGGTCCTCGGGAAACATTCAGTACTTC.

Details on this clonotype: Being one base from a much bigger clone, this may be a read error. The rearrangement uses TRBV6-2 or TRBV6-3 and TRBJ2-7, with D possibly matching TRBD2 (5 bases). The length of the CDR3 is 13 residues. V was trimmed by 5 bases and J by 5 bases, leaving 13 bases between them. The germline gives CDR1 MNHEY, CDR2 SVGEGT. The CDR3 reads CASSDRYGDEQYF. For the CDR3, the DNA is TGTGCCAGCAGTGATCGGTACGGGGACGAGCAGTACTTC.

In this sample, this clonotype turned up a few times. The chain is built from TRBV20-1 and TRBJ2-5; D unresolved. Germline V gives CDR1 DFQATT, CDR2 SNEGSKA (reference sequence). Deletions cut 3 bases from V and 3 bases from J, with 11 bases between. There are 13 residues in the CDR3. CDR3 nucleotide sequence: TGCAGTGCTAGCGCTTCCAGCAAAGAGACCCAGTACTTC. This encodes CSASASSKETQYF.

The J gene is TRBJ2-1, the V gene TRBV7-9; D possibly corresponds to TRBD2 (5 bases). This CDR3 region has 16 residues. Looked up from germline, CDR1 is SEHNR and CDR2 is FQNEAQ (reference sequence). The germline V and J ends were trimmed by 1 base and 0 bases, with 10 bases remaining between them. As DNA, the CDR3 is TGTGCCAGCAGCTTAGTTCCCGGGGACTCCTACAATGAGCAGTTCTTC. It yields the protein CASSLVPGDSYNEQFF.

The chain employs TRBV7-3 and TRBJ2-7; perhaps TRBD2 as D (6 bases). The J call may be wrong; the DNA end is better matched by TRBJ2-5. The CDR3 runs 15 residues. The germline gives CDR1 SGHTA, CDR2 FQGTGA. CDR3 nucleotides: TGTGCCAGCAGCTTAACAGTTTCGGGGAGGGAGACCCAGTACTTC. The encoded protein is CASSLTVSGRETQYF.

This clonotype came up many times. The gene calls are TRBV20-1 and TRBJ2-5; D is perhaps TRBD2 (6 bases). The CDR3 is 13 residues long. V was trimmed by 3 bases and J by 3 bases, leaving 11 bases between them. The germline gives CDR1 DFQATT, CDR2 SNEGSKA (reference sequence). The DNA of the CDR3 is TGCAGTGCTAGCGCTGGACTAAAAGAGACCCAGTACTTC. Amino acid sequence: CSASAGLKETQYF.

This clonotype was recorded a few times. The V and J genes are TRBV12-3 or TRBV12-4 and TRBJ2-1, with 8 positions matching TRBD2. V lost 1 base to trimming and J lost 1 base; unmatched junction nucleotides: 12. The CDR3 is 19 amino acids. The chain's CDR3 is CASSLVRGFPGGSYNEQFF. The CDR3 DNA follows: TGTGCCAGCAGTTTAGTTAGGGGGTTCCCGGGAGGGTCCTACAATGAGCAGTTCTTC.

Ten or more counts support this clonotype. The J gene is TRBJ2-3, the V gene TRBV21-1; TRBD2, the table's D call, lacks a check against the DNA. TRBV21-1 is tagged as a pseudogene. This CDR3 is 18 amino acids long. DNA for the CDR3: TGTGCCAGCAGAATCACCCCCTCCGGAGTCCCCAGCACAGATACGCAGTATTTT. This sequence encodes CASRITPSGVPSTDTQYF.

This clonotype was observed a single time. The chain uses TRBV30 and TRBJ1-5; TRBD1 matches at 9 bases. CDR1 and CDR2 (germline): GTSNPN, SVGIG (reference sequence). The CDR3 is 14 amino acids. Trimming cost V 5 bases and J 6 bases; bases outside gene matches: 8. The CDR3, as DNA: TGTGCCTGGGGCCGGACAGGGGTACGTCAGCCCCAGCATTTT. It codes for CAWGRTGVRQPQHF. Variable domain in full (rest from reference TRBV30 and TRBJ1-5): SQTIHQWPATLVQPVGSPLSLECTVEGTSNPNLYWYRQAAGRGLQLLFYSVGIGQISSEVPQNLSASRPQDRQFILSSKKLLLSDSGFYLCAWGRTGVRQPQHFGDGTRLSIL.

V usage is TRBV10-2 and J usage is TRBJ1-5, with D perhaps matching TRBD1 (6 bases). CDR1 WSHSY and CDR2 SAAADI come from the germline V gene. Trimming took 3 bases from V and 7 from J, leaving 13 bases between them. There are 14 residues in the CDR3. DNA of the CDR3: TGCGCCAGCAGTGAAGGGGGAGGGGAACAGCCCCAGCATTTT. It codes for CASSEGGGEQPQHF.

This CDR3 is CASAGGSGYEQYF. The CDR3 nucleotides are TGTGCCAGCGCAGGGGGGTCCGGGTACGAGCAGTACTTC. The V gene is TRBV9, the J gene TRBJ2-4; a weak D match, TRBD1 (7 bases). The DNA end is a closer match to TRBJ2-7, so the J assignment may be wrong. The CDR3 extends over 13 amino acids. Per the germline V gene, CDR1 is SGDLS and CDR2 is YYNGEE.

The rearrangement joins TRBV29-1 to TRBJ2-5; 8 bases match TRBD1. Germline trimming cut 5 bases from V and 5 bases from J; bases unmatched to any gene: 13. CDR1 and CDR2 (germline): SQVTM, ANQGSEA. The length of the CDR3 is 15 residues. The CDR3 bases are TGCAGCGTTCGGCCCGTATATCAGGGGGCTGAGACCCAGTACTTC. Amino acids: CSVRPVYQGAETQYF.

This clonotype was recorded at least ten times. This chain links TRBV25-1 with TRBJ2-3; D perhaps matches TRBD1 (6 bases). Germline V CDR1 and CDR2: MGHDK, SYGVNS. The CDR3 covers 16 residues. V lost 3 bases and J 1 base, leaving 14 bases between the germline ends. The CDR3 loop reads CASSDGAGARTDTQYF. DNA of the CDR3: TGTGCCAGCAGTGATGGCGCAGGGGCACGCACAGATACGCAGTATTTT.

This clonotype was detected a few times. This chain uses TRBV27 with TRBJ1-1; unclear D gene. CDR3 length: 13 residues. V lost 5 bases and J lost 1, with 8 bases in between. The germline V gene has CDR1 MNHEY and CDR2 SMNVEV (reference sequence). CDR3 amino acids: CASSVSGNTEAFF. The CDR3 DNA reads as TGTGCCAGCAGTGTCTCGGGGAACACTGAAGCTTTCTTT.

The table lists this clonotype with many counts. The gene calls are TRBV15 and TRBJ2-3; 14 nucleotides line up with TRBD2. This CDR3 is 16 amino acids long. Germline assignment: CDR1 LNHNV and CDR2 YYDKDF (reference sequence). V was clipped by 4 bases and J by 6 bases; unmatched bases: 6. The CDR3, as DNA: TGTGCCACCAGCATCGGACTAGCGGGAGGCTTTGATACGCAGTATTTT. This sequence encodes CATSIGLAGGFDTQYF.

This clonotype was seen a few times. The chain joins TRBV7-3 to TRBJ2-3; D gene ambiguous. The length of the CDR3 is 13 residues. Germline values: CDR1 SGHTA, CDR2 FQGTGA. With 1 base removed from V and 5 bases from J, the gap between germline ends came to 7 bases. This CDR3 is CASSLRHGDTQYF. CDR3 DNA: TGTGCCAGCAGCTTAAGGCACGGAGATACGCAGTATTTT. Full variable domain (outside the CDR3, taken from reference TRBV7-3 and TRBJ2-3): GAGVSQTPSNKVTEKGKYVELRCDPISGHTALYWYRQSLGQGPEFLIYFQGTGAADDSGLPNDRFFAVRPEGSVSTLKIQRTERGDSAVYLCASSLRHGDTQYFGPGTRLTVL.

CDR3 coding DNA: TGTGCCAGCAGTTACCCGTTTGGCGGGAGGGACACCGGGGAGCTGTTTTTT. Translation: CASSYPFGGRDTGELFF. The chain carries TRBV6-2 or TRBV6-3 and TRBJ2-2; 9 bases line up with TRBD2. The junction had 7 bases not matched to a gene; V was cut back by 2 bases and J by 3 bases. The CDR3 has 17 residues. Germline V CDR1 and CDR2: MNHEY, SVGEGT.

On this clonotype itself: A clone one base away is much larger, so this may be a read error. This rearrangement joins TRBV20-1 to TRBJ2-1, with TRBD2 identical over 7 bases. After removal of 5 bases from V and 8 bases from J, the junction contained 21 bases not matched to a gene. Germline CDR1 is DFQATT and CDR2 is SNEGSKA (reference sequence). This CDR3 spans 17 amino acids. The CDR3 loop reads CSAEVSAGIDSVHEQFF. As DNA, the CDR3 is TGCAGTGCTGAGGTATCAGCGGGAATCGATTCTGTCCATGAGCAGTTCTTC.

The gene calls are TRBV7-2 and TRBJ2-1; possibly TRBD1 for D (6 bases). Trimming cost V 1 base and J 7 bases, with 14 bases left between them. This CDR3 is built from 15 residues. The germline CDR1 and CDR2 sequences are SGHTA and FQGNSA. In nucleotides, the CDR3 is TGTGCCAGCAGCTTAGGAACCGGGACACGGAATGAGCAGTTCTTC. Translated, it gives CASSLGTGTRNEQFF.